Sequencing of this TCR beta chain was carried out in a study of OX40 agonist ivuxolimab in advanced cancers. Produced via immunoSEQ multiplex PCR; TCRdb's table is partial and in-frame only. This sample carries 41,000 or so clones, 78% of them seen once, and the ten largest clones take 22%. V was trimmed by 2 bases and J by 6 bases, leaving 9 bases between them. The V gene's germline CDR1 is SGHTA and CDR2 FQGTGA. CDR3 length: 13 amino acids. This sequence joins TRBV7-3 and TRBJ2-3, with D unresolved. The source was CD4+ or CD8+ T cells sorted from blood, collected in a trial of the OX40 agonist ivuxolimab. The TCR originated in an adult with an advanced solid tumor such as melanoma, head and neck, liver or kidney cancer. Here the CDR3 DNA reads TGTGCCAGCAGCTTAGAAATGGGTGATACGCAGTATTTT. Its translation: CASSLEMGDTQYF. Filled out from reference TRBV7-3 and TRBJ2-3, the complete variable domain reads GAGVSQTPSNKVTEKGKYVELRCDPISGHTALYWYRQSLGQGPEFLIYFQGTGAADDSGLPNDRFFAVRPEGSVSTLKIQRTERGDSAVYLCASSLEMGDTQYFGPGTRLTVL.